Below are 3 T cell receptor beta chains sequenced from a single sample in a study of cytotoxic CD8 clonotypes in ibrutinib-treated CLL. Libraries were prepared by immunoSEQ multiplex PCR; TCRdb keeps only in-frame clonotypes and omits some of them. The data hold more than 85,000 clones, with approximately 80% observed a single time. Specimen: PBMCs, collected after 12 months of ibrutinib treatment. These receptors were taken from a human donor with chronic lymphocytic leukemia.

The CDR3 is CASSKGQGQNTDTQYF. As DNA, the CDR3 is TGCGCCAGCAGCAAGGGACAGGGTCAAAACACAGATACGCAGTATTTT. The chain recombines TRBV5-1 with TRBJ2-3; TRBD1 matches 9 bases. CDR3 length: 16 amino acids. The germline gives CDR1 SGHRS, CDR2 YFSETQ. Trimming cost V 4 bases and J 2 bases; bases outside gene matches: 8.

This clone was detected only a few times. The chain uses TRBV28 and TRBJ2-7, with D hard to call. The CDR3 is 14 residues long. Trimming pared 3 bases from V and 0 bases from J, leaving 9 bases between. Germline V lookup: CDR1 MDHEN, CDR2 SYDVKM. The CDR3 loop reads CASSFLQASYEQYF. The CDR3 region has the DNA TGTGCCAGCAGTTTTCTTCAGGCCTCCTACGAGCAGTACTTC.

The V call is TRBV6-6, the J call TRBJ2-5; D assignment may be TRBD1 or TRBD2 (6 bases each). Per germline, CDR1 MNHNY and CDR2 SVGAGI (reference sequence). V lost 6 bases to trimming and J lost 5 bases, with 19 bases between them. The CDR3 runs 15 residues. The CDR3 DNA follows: TGTGCCAGCAGAAGTATGGGGGGCGCGTTTGAGACCCAGTACTTC. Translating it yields CASRSMGGAFETQYF.